This passage covers 21 T cell receptor beta chains from one sample sequenced in a study of CXCR4 blockade with PD-1 therapy in pancreatic cancer (dated by TCRdb to the late 2010s). To prepare the library, the immunoSEQ multiplex PCR assay was applied. TCRdb retrieved this table from immuneACCESS and kept in-frame rearrangements only. Not all clones are present; in checked studies, unresolved V genes account for under half, and no reason is known for the remainder. The sample yields some 3,000 clones; approximately 42% were counted once. Roughly a quarter of the sample comes from the top ten. The sample consisted of tumor tissue. The receptors derive from a human donor with pancreatic ductal adenocarcinoma.

This clone was recorded a few times. The rearrangement uses TRBV18 and TRBJ2-3, with 9 bases that match TRBD1. The CDR3 loop spans 17 amino acids. Trimming took 6 bases from V and 4 from J; bases not matched to a gene: 14. Germline V lookup: CDR1 KGHSH, CDR2 LQKENI. The CDR3 DNA follows: TGTGCCAGCTCCCCCGGACAGGGGCGCGATTCTCCAGATACGCAGTATTTT. This gives the protein CASSPGQGRDSPDTQYF.

Only a few counts were recorded for this clone. A read error may account for a junction end that differs from germline. The chain carries TRBV28 and TRBJ1-6; 7 bases align to TRBD1. The length of the CDR3 is 16 residues. Germline CDR1 and CDR2: MDHEN and SYDVKM. CDR3: CTSSLYSGTVNSPLHF. The CDR3 bases are TGTACCAGCAGTTTATACTCCGGGACAGTCAATTCACCCCTCCACTTT.

The V gene is TRBV18, the J gene TRBJ1-1, with 11 bases fitting TRBD1. The CDR3 length is 16 residues. The trim removed 6 bases at V and 4 bases at J, leaving 10 bases unmatched. Germline CDR1 reads KGHSH; CDR2 reads LQKENI. CDR3 amino acids: CASSPGTGGRTTEAFF. DNA of the CDR3: TGTGCCAGCTCCCCCGGGACAGGGGGTAGAACCACTGAAGCTTTCTTT.

DNA of the CDR3: TGTGCCACGAACCAGGGGCAGGGCACAGATACGCAGTATTTT. Encoded protein: CATNQGQGTDTQYF. The chain carries TRBV6-8 and TRBJ2-3; the D gene is possibly TRBD1 (6 bases). CDR3 length: 14 residues. With 10 bases removed from V and 1 base from J, the gap between germline ends came to 15 bases. Per germline, CDR1 MNHGY and CDR2 SAAAGT.

The V call is TRBV6-8, the J call TRBJ1-1; D unresolved. The CDR3 has 15 amino acids. Germline loops: CDR1 MNHGY, CDR2 SAAAGT. The V end lost 5 bases, the J end lost 1 base, and 14 bases lay between the germline ends. CDR3 nucleotide sequence: TGTGCCAGCAGTCCCCATCAAACGGGGAACACTGAAGCTTTCTTT. Its protein product is CASSPHQTGNTEAFF.

The chain couples TRBV15 to TRBJ2-6, with no clear D. The V gene lost 6 bases and the J gene lost 0 bases, with 9 bases spanning the gap. This CDR3 region has 15 residues. Germline CDR1 and CDR2: LNHNV and YYDKDF (reference sequence). The CDR3 reads CATSESRSGANVLTF. CDR3 DNA sequence: TGTGCCACCAGTGAAAGCCGCTCTGGGGCCAACGTCCTGACTTTC.

V is TRBV19 and J is TRBJ1-1; D gene uncertain. CDR3 size: 14 residues. Looked up from germline, CDR1 is LNHDA and CDR2 is SQIVND (reference sequence). Trimming took off 7 bases at V and 0 bases at J, with 12 bases between the two ends. CDR3 residues: CASTKGRVNTEAFF. In DNA form, the CDR3 reads TGTGCCAGTACCAAAGGACGAGTGAACACTGAAGCTTTCTTT.

V and J are TRBV11-1 and TRBJ2-2; D may match TRBD1 or TRBD2 (5 bases each). From germline, CDR1 is SGHAT and CDR2 FQDESV (reference sequence). The V end was cut by 1 base, the J end by 4 bases, with 13 bases between. The CDR3 loop spans 16 amino acids. DNA of the CDR3: TGTGCCAGCAGCTTAGGGCGACCTGGGGGCACCGGGGAGCTGTTTTTT. Protein product: CASSLGRPGGTGELFF.

Regarding this clone: A junction boundary mismatches the germline segment, possibly from a read error. V gene TRBV30 combines with J gene TRBJ2-2; 7 bases line up with TRBD2. This CDR3 spans 15 amino acids. Germline CDR1 reads GTSNPN; CDR2 reads SVGIG (reference sequence). The CDR3 is CAWSGGRVGTGELFF. The DNA for the CDR3 is TGTGCCTGGAGTGGCGGGAGAGTGGGCACCGGGGAGCTATTTTTT.

The chain carries TRBV6-8 and TRBJ1-5, with a tentative D call TRBD1 (6 bases). The CDR3 loop spans 17 amino acids. The germline V and J ends were trimmed by 1 base and 3 bases, with 16 bases remaining between them. The V gene's germline CDR1 is MNHGY and CDR2 SAAAGT. In DNA form, the CDR3 reads TGTGCCAGCAGTTACTTCCCAGGGGCGCGCGACAATCAGCCCCAGCATTTT. This codes for CASSYFPGARDNQPQHF.

The genes are TRBV14 and TRBJ1-5, with D possibly TRBD1 on 5 matching bases. The germline V gene encodes CDR1 SGHDN and CDR2 FVKESK. V gave up 3 bases and J gave up 3 bases, with 9 bases separating them. The CDR3 consists of 14 residues. The CDR3 loop reads CASSHGGYNQPQHF. In nucleotides, the CDR3 is TGTGCCAGCAGCCACGGGGGGTACAATCAGCCCCAGCATTTT.

CDR3 in DNA: TGTGCCACGGCAGGGGGCAGGGGCTACACCTTC. This gives the protein CATAGGRGYTF. The chain employs TRBV12-5 and TRBJ1-2, with 8 positions matching TRBD1. The CDR3 contains 11 residues. CDR1 and CDR2 (germline): LGHNT, FRNRAP. Full variable domain (remainder filled in from reference TRBV12-5 and TRBJ1-2): DARVTQTPRHKVTEMGQEVTMRCQPILGHNTVFWYRQTMMQGLELLAYFRNRAPLDDSGMPKDRFSAEMPDATLATLKIQPSEPRDSAVYFCATAGGRGYTFGSGTRLTVV.

V is TRBV19 and J is TRBJ2-7; either TRBD1 or TRBD2 may supply D (6 bases each). The length of the CDR3 is 15 residues. Germline V gives CDR1 LNHDA, CDR2 SQIVND (reference sequence). Trimming stripped 5 bases from V and 2 bases from J, with 16 bases between. CDR3 protein: CASSSSTGGTYEQYF. For the CDR3, the DNA is TGTGCCAGTAGTTCTTCGACAGGAGGGACCTACGAGCAGTACTTC.

J is TRBJ1-6 and V is TRBV19; 9 bases agree with TRBD1. In germline, CDR1 is LNHDA, CDR2 SQIVND (reference sequence). The V and J ends lost 6 bases and 16 bases, in that order; junction bases with no gene match: 13. This CDR3 has 14 amino acids. In DNA, the CDR3 is TGTGCCAGTAGCCCACAGGGGGCTAGCTCGTTACTCCACTTT. It yields the protein CASSPQGASSLLHF.

V usage is TRBV28 and J usage is TRBJ2-5; 7 nucleotides line up with TRBD2. This CDR3 is built from 16 residues. The ends lost 3 bases at V and 4 bases at J; junction bases unmatched: 11. The V gene's germline CDR1 is MDHEN and CDR2 SYDVKM. CDR3 bases: TGTGCCAGCAGTTTCGGCGCGACTAGCTTCGGAGAGACCCAGTACTTC. This gives the protein CASSFGATSFGETQYF.

The chain uses TRBV30 and TRBJ1-2; the D gene is possibly TRBD1 (6 bases). CDR3 length: 15 amino acids. V dropped 0 bases and J dropped 4 bases, with 15 bases sitting between them. Per the germline V gene, CDR1 is GTSNPN and CDR2 is SVGIG (reference sequence). CDR3 bases: TGTGCCTGGAGTGTAGTAAGGGGGGCTAGCTATGGCTACACCTTC. Translating gives CAWSVVRGASYGYTF.

The rearrangement uses TRBV6-8 and TRBJ2-7; D is perhaps TRBD1 (6 bases). CDR3 size: 17 residues. Trimming removed 2 bases at V and 6 bases at J, with 23 bases between. Looked up from germline, CDR1 is MNHGY and CDR2 is SAAAGT. In nucleotides, the CDR3 is TGTGCCAGCAGTTACCCGGAAGGACAGAGGAGGATGAGCGAGCAGTACTTC. This codes for CASSYPEGQRRMSEQYF.

This clone was counted between two and nine times. One junction end does not reproduce the germline sequence, and a read error may be involved. CDR3 residues: CASSDSRQGDTGELFF. CDR3 in DNA: TGTGCCAGCAGTGACTCGAGACAGGGGGACACCGGGGAGCTGTTTTTT. The chain combines TRBV6-8 with TRBJ2-2; TRBD1 matches 9 bases. Per germline, CDR1 MNHGY and CDR2 SAAAGT. The CDR3 contains 16 residues.

This clone came up a few times. The chain recombines TRBV6-8 with TRBJ2-3; D possibly corresponds to TRBD1 (5 bases). With 4 bases removed from V and 0 bases from J, the gap between germline ends came to 11 bases. The germline V gene has CDR1 MNHGY and CDR2 SAAAGT. The CDR3 is made up of 15 amino acids. The CDR3 loop is CASSFPRQSTDTQYF. CDR3 DNA sequence: TGTGCCAGCAGTTTCCCGAGACAGAGCACAGATACGCAGTATTTT.

This chain joins TRBV6-8 and TRBJ2-7; 10 bases map to TRBD1. Germline V gene data show CDR1 as MNHGY and CDR2 as SAAAGT. Trimming removed 5 bases from V and 11 bases from J; junction bases left unmatched: 9. The CDR3 totals 13 residues. The CDR3 region is CASSDPRDRGEYF. CDR3 DNA: TGTGCCAGCAGTGACCCCCGGGACAGGGGAGAGTACTTC.

This clone is judged medium-sized. The chain has TRBV6-8 and TRBJ2-6; 7 nucleotides agree with TRBD2. The germline V gene has CDR1 MNHGY and CDR2 SAAAGT. The CDR3 has 15 residues. The V segment lost 3 bases and the J segment 4 bases; nucleotides outside the gene matches: 3. The DNA of the CDR3 is TGTGCCAGCAGTTATGCGGGGGACGGGGCCAACGTCCTGACTTTC. The encoded protein is CASSYAGDGANVLTF.